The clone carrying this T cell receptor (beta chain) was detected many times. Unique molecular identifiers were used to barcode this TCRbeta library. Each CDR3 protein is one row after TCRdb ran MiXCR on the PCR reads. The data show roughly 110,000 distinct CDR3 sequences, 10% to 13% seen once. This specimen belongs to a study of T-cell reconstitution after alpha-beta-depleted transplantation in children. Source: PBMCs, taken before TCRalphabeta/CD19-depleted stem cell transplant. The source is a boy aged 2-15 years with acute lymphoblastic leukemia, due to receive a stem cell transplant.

CDR3 protein: CSAPRGGRGRTEAFF. CDR3 nucleotides: TGCAGTGCTCCCCGAGGGGGTCGGGGGAGAACTGAAGCTTTCTTT. The gene calls are TRBV20-1 and TRBJ1-1, with D possibly being TRBD1 (6 bases). The CDR3 spans 15 residues. Germline values: CDR1 DFQATT, CDR2 SNEGSKA (reference sequence). Trimming took 5 bases from V and 5 from J, leaving 21 bases between them.